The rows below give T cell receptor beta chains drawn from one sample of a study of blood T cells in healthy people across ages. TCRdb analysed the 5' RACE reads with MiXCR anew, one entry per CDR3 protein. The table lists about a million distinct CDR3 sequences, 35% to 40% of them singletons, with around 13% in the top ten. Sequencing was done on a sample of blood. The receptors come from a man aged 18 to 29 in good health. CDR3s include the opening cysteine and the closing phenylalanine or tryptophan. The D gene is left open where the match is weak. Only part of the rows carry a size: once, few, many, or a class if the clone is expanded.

CDR3: CASSFVTENQPQHF
DNA: TGTGCCAGCAGCTTTGTGACAGAAAATCAGCCCCAGCATTTT
D: -
V: TRBV7-2
J: TRBJ1-5
size: few

CDR3: CASSYSGKGYGYTF
DNA: TGTGCCAGCAGTTACTCAGGGAAGGGCTATGGCTACACCTTC
D: -
V: TRBV28
J: TRBJ1-2
size: -

CDR3: CATSDSSSPRGYTF
DNA: TGTGCCACCAGTGATTCCTCTTCTCCGCGGGGCTACACCTTC
D: -
V: TRBV24-1
J: TRBJ1-2
size: -

CDR3: CSAMTTNYGYTF
DNA: TGCAGTGCAATGACAACTAACTATGGCTACACCTTC
D: -
V: TRBV20-1
J: TRBJ1-2
size: few

CDR3: CASSGGTGGYQETQYF
DNA: TGCGCCAGCAGCGGCGGGACAGGGGGTTACCAAGAGACCCAGTACTTC
D: TRBD1
V: TRBV5-1
J: TRBJ2-5
size: once

CDR3: CASSLGGLADTQYF
DNA: TGTGCCAGCAGCTTAGGTGGGTTGGCAGATACGCAGTATTTT
D: -
V: TRBV7-9
J: TRBJ2-3
size: few

CDR3: CATSTDHGYTF
DNA: TGTGCCACCTCGACAGACCATGGCTACACCTTC
D: -
V: TRBV10-3
J: TRBJ1-2
size: few

CDR3: CASSQSEEKLFF
DNA: TGTGCCAGCAGCCAAAGTGAAGAAAAACTGTTTTTT
D: -
V: TRBV3-1
J: TRBJ1-4
size: -

CDR3: CASSHTDTQYF
DNA: TGTGCCAGCAGCCACACAGATACGCAGTATTTT
D: -
V: TRBV14
J: TRBJ2-3
size: many

CDR3: CSVLRGASEETQYF
DNA: TGCAGCGTCTTAAGGGGGGCATCTGAAGAGACCCAGTACTTC
D: -
V: TRBV29-1
J: TRBJ2-5
size: few

CDR3: CASSLTTRRANINEQFF
DNA: TGTGCCAGCAGCCTCACGACTAGACGCGCAAATATTAATGAGCAGTTCTTC
D: -
V: TRBV4-2
J: TRBJ2-1
size: -

CDR3: CASSFSSAQGGYTF
DNA: TGTGCCAGCAGTTTTAGTTCGGCGCAGGGTGGCTACACCTTC
D: -
V: TRBV12-3/TRBV12-4
J: TRBJ1-2
size: few

CDR3: CASSFRVFTYNEQFF
DNA: TGTGCCAGCAGCTTTAGGGTTTTCACCTACAATGAGCAGTTCTTC
D: -
V: TRBV7-8
J: TRBJ2-1
size: few

CDR3: CASSEGDSLGGYTF
DNA: TGTGCCAGCAGTGAGGGAGACAGCCTGGGTGGCTACACCTTC
D: -
V: TRBV2
J: TRBJ1-2
size: -

CDR3: CASSLAGLPPRSNEQYF
DNA: TGTGCCAGCAGCTTAGCGGGACTCCCCCCAAGATCCAATGAGCAGTACTTC
D: -
V: TRBV7-8
J: TRBJ2-7
size: -

CDR3: CASSPRDRVTNSYNEQYF
DNA: TGTGCCAGCAGTCCCCGGGACAGGGTGACCAACTCCTACAATGAGCAGTACTTC
D: TRBD1
V: TRBV6-2/TRBV6-3
J: TRBJ2-7
size: -

CDR3: CASSLVPGAEKLFF
DNA: TGTGCCAGCAGTTTAGTACCCGGAGCCGAAAAACTGTTTTTT
D: -
V: TRBV27
J: TRBJ1-4
size: -

CDR3: CASSQGQGGTTNEKLFF
DNA: TGCGCCAGCAGCCAAGGGCAGGGCGGGACTACTAATGAAAAACTGTTTTTT
D: -
V: TRBV4-3
J: TRBJ1-4
size: -

CDR3: CASSSRGGPLVEKLFF
DNA: TGTGCCAGCAGCTCCAGGGGGGGACCACTGGTTGAAAAACTGTTTTTT
D: TRBD1
V: TRBV7-9
J: TRBJ1-4
size: few

CDR3: CASSPGQDEKLFF
DNA: TGTGCCAGCAGTCCGGGACAGGATGAAAAACTGTTTTTT
D: TRBD1
V: TRBV2
J: TRBJ1-4
size: -

CDR3: CSARDTGDSPLHF
DNA: TGCAGTGCTAGAGATACCGGGGACTCACCCCTCCACTTT
D: -
V: TRBV20-1
J: TRBJ1-6
size: few

CDR3: CASSQELALGNEQFF
DNA: TGCGCCAGCAGCCAAGAACTGGCCCTGGGGAATGAGCAGTTCTTC
D: -
V: TRBV4-3
J: TRBJ2-1
size: -

CDR3: CASSLASANQYF
DNA: TGCGCCAGCAGCTTGGCCTCGGCAAATCAGTACTTC
D: -
V: TRBV5-1
J: TRBJ2-5
size: -

CDR3: CASILGPSNTEAFF
DNA: TGTGCCAGCATCTTAGGACCGTCGAACACTGAAGCTTTCTTT
D: -
V: TRBV2
J: TRBJ1-1
size: -

CDR3: CASGLVQFF
DNA: TGTGCCAGCGGACTAGTCCAGTTCTTC
D: TRBD2
V: TRBV2
J: TRBJ2-1
size: -

CDR3: CASSPNLSPEAFF
DNA: TGTGCCAGCAGTCCCAATTTAAGCCCGGAAGCTTTCTTT
D: -
V: TRBV12-3/TRBV12-4
J: TRBJ1-1
size: -

CDR3: CASVRGHRSTDTQYF
DNA: TGTGCCAGCGTTAGAGGGCACAGAAGCACAGATACGCAGTATTTT
D: -
V: TRBV9
J: TRBJ2-3
size: few

CDR3: CDYRQSTDTQYF
DNA: TGTGACTATCGACAGAGCACAGATACGCAGTATTTT
D: -
V: TRBV27
J: TRBJ2-3
size: many

CDR3: CSASGQEGHEKLFF
DNA: TGCAGTGCTAGTGGACAGGAGGGGCATGAAAAACTGTTTTTT
D: TRBD1
V: TRBV20-1
J: TRBJ1-4
size: -

CDR3: CASRATDRGDTEAFF
DNA: TGTGCCAGCAGAGCCACGGACAGAGGGGACACTGAAGCTTTCTTT
D: -
V: TRBV6-1
J: TRBJ1-1
size: few

CDR3: CSVEDGRTEQYF
DNA: TGCAGCGTTGAGGACGGGAGGACGGAGCAGTACTTC
D: TRBD2
V: TRBV29-1
J: TRBJ2-7
size: -

CDR3: CASGLEYGNEKLFF
DNA: TGTGCCAGCGGCTTAGAATATGGTAATGAAAAACTGTTTTTT
D: -
V: TRBV7-9
J: TRBJ1-4
size: -

CDR3: CASSSQPDSSYNEQFF
DNA: TGTGCCAGCAGCTCCCAACCCGACTCCTCCTACAATGAGCAGTTCTTC
D: -
V: TRBV9
J: TRBJ2-1
size: few

CDR3: CASSQDSMSGWGNEKLFF
DNA: TGCGCCAGCAGCCAAGATTCAATGTCGGGTTGGGGTAATGAAAAACTGTTTTTT
D: -
V: TRBV4-1
J: TRBJ1-4
size: -

CDR3: CASSLAAEQFF
DNA: TGTGCCAGCAGTTTAGCGGCGGAGCAGTTCTTC
D: -
V: TRBV12-3/TRBV12-4
J: TRBJ2-1
size: few

CDR3: CASSTGYLPYGYTF
DNA: TGTGCCAGCAGCACAGGATATCTGCCCTATGGCTACACCTTC
D: -
V: TRBV9
J: TRBJ1-2
size: -

CDR3: CSAETTRAGANVLTF
DNA: TGCAGTGCTGAAACGACCCGCGCTGGGGCCAACGTCCTGACTTTC
D: -
V: TRBV20-1
J: TRBJ2-6
size: few

CDR3: CSADSGREKLFF
DNA: TGCAGTGCTGATTCCGGGAGGGAAAAACTGTTTTTT
D: -
V: TRBV20-1
J: TRBJ1-4
size: few

CDR3: CASSQILLGSSYEQYF
DNA: TGCGCCAGCAGCCAAATCTTGCTGGGCTCCTCCTACGAGCAGTACTTC
D: -
V: TRBV4-3
J: TRBJ2-7
size: -